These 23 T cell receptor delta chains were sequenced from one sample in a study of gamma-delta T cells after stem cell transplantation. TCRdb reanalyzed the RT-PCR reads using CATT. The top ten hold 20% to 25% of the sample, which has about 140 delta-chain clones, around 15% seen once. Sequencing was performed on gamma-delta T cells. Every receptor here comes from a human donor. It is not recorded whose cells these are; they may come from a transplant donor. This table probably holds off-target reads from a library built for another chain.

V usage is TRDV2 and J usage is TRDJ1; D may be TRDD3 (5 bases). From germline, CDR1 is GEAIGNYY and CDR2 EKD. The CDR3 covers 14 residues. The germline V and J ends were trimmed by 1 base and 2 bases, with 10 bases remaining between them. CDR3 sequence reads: CACDTLENTDKLIF. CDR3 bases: TGTGCCTGTGACACACTGGAAAATACCGATAAACTCATCTTT.

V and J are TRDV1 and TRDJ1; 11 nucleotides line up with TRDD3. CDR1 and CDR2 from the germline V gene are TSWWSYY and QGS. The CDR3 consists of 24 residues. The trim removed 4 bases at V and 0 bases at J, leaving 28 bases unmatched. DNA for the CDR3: TGTGCTCTTGGGGGAGACGGCCTCCCTCTGATCTGGGGGATACTTGGGCCTTACACCGATAAACTCATCTTT. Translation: CALGGDGLPLIWGILGPYTDKLIF.

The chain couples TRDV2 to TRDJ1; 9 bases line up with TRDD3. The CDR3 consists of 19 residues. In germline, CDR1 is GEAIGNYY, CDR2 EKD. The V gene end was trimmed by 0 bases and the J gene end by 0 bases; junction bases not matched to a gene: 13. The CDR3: CACDTVSGGSTSYTDKLIF. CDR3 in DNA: TGTGCCTGTGACACCGTTTCTGGGGGATCCACCTCGTACACCGATAAACTCATCTTT.

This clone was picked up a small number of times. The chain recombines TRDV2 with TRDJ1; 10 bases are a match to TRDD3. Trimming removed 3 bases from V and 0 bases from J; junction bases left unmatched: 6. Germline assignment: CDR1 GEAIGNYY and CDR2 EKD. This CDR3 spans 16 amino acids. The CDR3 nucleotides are TGTGCCTGTGACCTTACTGGGGGATCTTACACCGATAAACTCATCTTT. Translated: CACDLTGGSYTDKLIF.

CDR3 in amino acids: CACDTLGDKGGLIF. Written as DNA, the CDR3 is TGTGCCTGTGACACCCTGGGGGACAAGGGAGGACTCATCTTT. This chain joins TRDV2 and TRDJ1, with 8 bases matching TRDD3. Germline V gene data show CDR1 as GEAIGNYY and CDR2 as EKD. V lost 0 bases, J lost 10 bases, and 9 bases stayed unmatched. The CDR3 covers 14 residues.

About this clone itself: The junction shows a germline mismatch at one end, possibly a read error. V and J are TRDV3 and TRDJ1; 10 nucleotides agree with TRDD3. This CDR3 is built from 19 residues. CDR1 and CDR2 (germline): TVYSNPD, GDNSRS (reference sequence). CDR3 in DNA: TGTGCCTTTAGACCCACGGCTGGGGGATATCCCCCTTACACCAATAAACTCATCTTT. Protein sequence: CAFRPTAGGYPPYTNKLIF.

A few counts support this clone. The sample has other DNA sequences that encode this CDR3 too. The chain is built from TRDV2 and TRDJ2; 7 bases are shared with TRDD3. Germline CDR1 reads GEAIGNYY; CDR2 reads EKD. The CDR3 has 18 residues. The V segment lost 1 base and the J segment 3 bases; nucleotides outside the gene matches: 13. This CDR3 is CACDTLGATPSLTAQLFF. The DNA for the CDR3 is TGTGCCTGTGACACTCTGGGGGCCACCCCCTCTCTGACAGCACAACTCTTCTTT.

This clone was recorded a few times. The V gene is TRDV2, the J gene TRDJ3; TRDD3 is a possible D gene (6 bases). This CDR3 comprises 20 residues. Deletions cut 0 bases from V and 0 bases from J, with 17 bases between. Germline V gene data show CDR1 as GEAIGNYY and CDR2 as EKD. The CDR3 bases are TGTGCCTGTGACACCGTCCTGGGGACATCCCCCTCCTGGGACACCCGACAGATGTTTTTC. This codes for CACDTVLGTSPSWDTRQMFF.

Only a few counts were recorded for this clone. CDR3 sequence: CACDTVDSTGIDKLIF. CDR3 in DNA: TGTGCCTGTGACACCGTCGACTCCACAGGAATCGATAAACTCATCTTT. This chain connects TRDV2 to TRDJ1; D unclear. Trimming stripped 0 bases from V and 4 bases from J, with 17 bases between. CDR3 length: 16 residues. Germline V gene sequence: CDR1 GEAIGNYY, CDR2 EKD.

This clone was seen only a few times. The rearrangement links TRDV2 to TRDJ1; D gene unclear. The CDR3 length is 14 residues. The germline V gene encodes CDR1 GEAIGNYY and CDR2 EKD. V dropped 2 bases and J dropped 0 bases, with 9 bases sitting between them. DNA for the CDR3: TGTGCCTGTGACAGTCTGTCGTACACCGATAAACTCATCTTT. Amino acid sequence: CACDSLSYTDKLIF.

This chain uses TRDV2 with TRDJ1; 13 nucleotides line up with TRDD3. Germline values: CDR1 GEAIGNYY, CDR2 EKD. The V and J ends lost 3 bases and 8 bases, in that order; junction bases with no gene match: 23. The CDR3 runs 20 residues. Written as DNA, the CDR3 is TGTGCCTGTGACCCCGTAGTTACTGGGGGATACGGTCCTTGGGACGCAAAACTCATCTTT. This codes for CACDPVVTGGYGPWDAKLIF.

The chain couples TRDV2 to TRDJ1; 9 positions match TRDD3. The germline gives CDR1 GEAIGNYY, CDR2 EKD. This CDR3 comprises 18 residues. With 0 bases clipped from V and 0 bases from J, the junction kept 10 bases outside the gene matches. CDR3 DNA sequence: TGTGCCTGTGACACCCTGATGGGGATACGCGGGGACACCGATAAACTCATCTTT. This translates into CACDTLMGIRGDTDKLIF.

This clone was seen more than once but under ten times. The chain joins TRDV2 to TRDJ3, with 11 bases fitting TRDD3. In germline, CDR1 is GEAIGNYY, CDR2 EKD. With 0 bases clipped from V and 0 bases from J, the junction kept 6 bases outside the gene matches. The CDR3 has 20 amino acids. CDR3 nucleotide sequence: TGTGCCTGTGACACCGTTCTGGGGGATACAAGCTCCTGGGACACCCGACAGATGTTTTTC. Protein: CACDTVLGDTSSWDTRQMFF.

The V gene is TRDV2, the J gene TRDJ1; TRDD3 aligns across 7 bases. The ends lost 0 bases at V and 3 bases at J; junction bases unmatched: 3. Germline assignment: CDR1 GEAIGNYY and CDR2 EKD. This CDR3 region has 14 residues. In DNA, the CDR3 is TGTGCCTGTGACACCGTGGGGGACCCCGATAAACTCATCTTT. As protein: CACDTVGDPDKLIF.

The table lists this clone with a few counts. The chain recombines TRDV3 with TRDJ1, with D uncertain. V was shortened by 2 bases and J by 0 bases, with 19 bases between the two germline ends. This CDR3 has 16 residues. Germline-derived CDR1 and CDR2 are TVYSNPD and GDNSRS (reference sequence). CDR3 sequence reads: CAFLGKWAHYTDKLIF. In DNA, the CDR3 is TGTGCCTTTTTGGGCAAGTGGGCTCATTACACCGATAAACTCATCTTT.

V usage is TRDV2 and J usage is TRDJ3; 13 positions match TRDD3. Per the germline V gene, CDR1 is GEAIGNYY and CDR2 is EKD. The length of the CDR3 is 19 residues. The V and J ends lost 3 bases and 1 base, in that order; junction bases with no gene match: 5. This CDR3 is CACDLLGDTSSWDTRQMFF. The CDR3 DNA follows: TGTGCCTGTGACCTACTGGGGGATACGTCATCCTGGGACACCCGACAGATGTTTTTC.

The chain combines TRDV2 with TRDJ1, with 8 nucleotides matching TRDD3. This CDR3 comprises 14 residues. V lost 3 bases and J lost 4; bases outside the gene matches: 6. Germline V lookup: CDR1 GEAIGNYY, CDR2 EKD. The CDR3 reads CACDELGGDDKLIF. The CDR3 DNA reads TGTGCCTGTGACGAACTGGGGGGTGACGATAAACTCATCTTT.

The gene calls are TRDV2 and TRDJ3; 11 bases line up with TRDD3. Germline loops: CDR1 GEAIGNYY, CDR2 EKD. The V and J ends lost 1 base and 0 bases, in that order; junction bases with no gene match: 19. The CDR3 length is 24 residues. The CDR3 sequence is CACDTLGGLGDTTLSSWDTRQMFF. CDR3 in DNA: TGTGCCTGTGACACTCTGGGGGGTCTGGGGGATACAACGTTGAGCTCCTGGGACACCCGACAGATGTTTTTC.

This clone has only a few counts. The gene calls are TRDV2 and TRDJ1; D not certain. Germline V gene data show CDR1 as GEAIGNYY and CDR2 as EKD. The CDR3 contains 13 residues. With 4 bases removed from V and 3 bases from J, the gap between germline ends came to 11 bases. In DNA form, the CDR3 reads TGTGCCTGTGATGCCATTCTCGCCGATAAACTCATCTTT. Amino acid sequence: CACDAILADKLIF.

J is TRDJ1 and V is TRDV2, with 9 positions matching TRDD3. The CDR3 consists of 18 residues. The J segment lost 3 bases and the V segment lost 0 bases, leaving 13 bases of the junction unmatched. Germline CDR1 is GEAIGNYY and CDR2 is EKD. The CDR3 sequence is CACDTVGTGGPLSDKLIF. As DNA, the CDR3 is TGTGCCTGTGACACCGTGGGTACTGGGGGACCGTTATCCGATAAACTCATCTTT.

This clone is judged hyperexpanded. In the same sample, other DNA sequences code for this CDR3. Here the CDR3 DNA reads TGTGCCTGTGACACTCTGGGGGCCACCCCCTCTTTGACAGCACAACTCTTCTTT. Residues: CACDTLGATPSLTAQLFF. The chain links TRDV2 to TRDJ2, with 7 nucleotides matching TRDD3. The germline V gene has CDR1 GEAIGNYY and CDR2 EKD. The J segment lost 0 bases and the V segment lost 1 base, leaving 10 bases of the junction unmatched. The CDR3 runs 18 residues.

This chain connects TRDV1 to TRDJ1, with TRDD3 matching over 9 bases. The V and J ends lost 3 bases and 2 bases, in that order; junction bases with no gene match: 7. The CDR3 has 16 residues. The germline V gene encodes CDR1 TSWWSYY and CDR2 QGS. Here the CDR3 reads CALGDPGGFITDKLIF. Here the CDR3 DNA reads TGTGCTCTTGGGGATCCTGGGGGATTCATTACCGATAAACTCATCTTT.

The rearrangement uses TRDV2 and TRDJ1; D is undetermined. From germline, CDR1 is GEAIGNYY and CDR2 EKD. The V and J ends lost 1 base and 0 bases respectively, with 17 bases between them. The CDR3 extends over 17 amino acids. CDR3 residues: CACDTMSSNSYTDKLIF. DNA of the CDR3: TGTGCCTGTGACACTATGTCATCCAACTCATACACCGATAAACTCATCTTT.